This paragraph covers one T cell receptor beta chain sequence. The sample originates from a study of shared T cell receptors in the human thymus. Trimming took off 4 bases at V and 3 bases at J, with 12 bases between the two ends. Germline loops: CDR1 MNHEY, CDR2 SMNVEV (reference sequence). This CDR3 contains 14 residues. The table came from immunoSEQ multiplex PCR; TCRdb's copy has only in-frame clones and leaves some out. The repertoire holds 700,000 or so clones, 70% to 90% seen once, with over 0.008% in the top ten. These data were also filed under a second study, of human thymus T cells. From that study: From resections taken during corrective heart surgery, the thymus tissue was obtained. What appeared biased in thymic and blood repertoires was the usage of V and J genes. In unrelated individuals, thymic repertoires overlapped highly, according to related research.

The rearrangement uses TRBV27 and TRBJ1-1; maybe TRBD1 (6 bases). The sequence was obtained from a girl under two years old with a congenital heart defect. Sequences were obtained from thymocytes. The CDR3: CASSSQGVDTEAFF. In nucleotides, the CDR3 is TGTGCCAGCAGTTCACAGGGAGTGGACACTGAAGCTTTCTTT.